Included here is one TCR beta chain sequence, with context. V shed 5 bases and J shed 5 bases, with 15 bases lying between them. The CDR3 consists of 14 residues. Germline V lookup: CDR1 SEHNR, CDR2 FQNEAQ (reference sequence). This specimen belongs to a study of cytomegalovirus exposure and HLA in healthy donors. Researchers ran the PCR with 60 Vbeta and 13 Jbeta primers. TCRdb keeps only in-frame clones here, not all; method: immunoSEQ multiplex PCR. The table has about 180,000 clones, 60% to 85% seen once. Sequencing was done on a sample of PBMCs. The TCR was taken from a male donor in good health and CMV-seronegative. The chain links TRBV7-9 to TRBJ1-2; possibly TRBD1 for D (6 bases). The CDR3 spells CASSPSGGWYGYTF. Written as DNA, the CDR3 is TGTGCCAGCAGCCCAAGCGGGGGCTGGTATGGCTACACCTTC.